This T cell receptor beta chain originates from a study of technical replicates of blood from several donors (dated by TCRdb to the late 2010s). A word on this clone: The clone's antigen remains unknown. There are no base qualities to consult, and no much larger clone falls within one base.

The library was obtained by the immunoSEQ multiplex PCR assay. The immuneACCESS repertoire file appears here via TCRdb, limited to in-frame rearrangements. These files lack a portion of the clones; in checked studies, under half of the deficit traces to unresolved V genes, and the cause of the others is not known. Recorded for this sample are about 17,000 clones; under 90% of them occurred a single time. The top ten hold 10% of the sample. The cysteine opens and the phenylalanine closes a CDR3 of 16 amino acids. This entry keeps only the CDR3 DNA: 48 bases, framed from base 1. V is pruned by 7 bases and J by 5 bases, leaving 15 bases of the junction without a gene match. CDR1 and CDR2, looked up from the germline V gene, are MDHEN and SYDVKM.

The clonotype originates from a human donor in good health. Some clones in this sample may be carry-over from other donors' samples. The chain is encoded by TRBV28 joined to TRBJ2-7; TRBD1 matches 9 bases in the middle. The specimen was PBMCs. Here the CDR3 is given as CASISSRRDRVHEQYF. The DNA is TGTGCCAGCATAAGTTCGAGGCGGGACAGGGTACACGAGCAGTACTTC.